This T cell receptor (beta chain) was captured by sequencing in a study of CD8 T cells in Susac syndrome. After extraction with the RNeasy kit, roughly 0.45 to 1 ug of the RNA was reverse transcribed using random hexamers. A single record per CDR3 protein comes from TCRdb applying MiXCR to the immunoSEQ multiplex PCR reads. The data contain about 90,000 distinct CDR3 sequences, about 95% of them singletons. Specimen: CD8+ T cells from PBMCs. This TCR came from a human donor with Susac syndrome.

The CDR3 protein is CASNRAGANVLTF. Here the CDR3 DNA reads TGTGCCAGCAACAGGGCTGGGGCCAACGTCCTGACTTTC. The chain employs TRBV6-2 or TRBV6-3 and TRBJ2-6; a weak D match, TRBD1 (6 bases). The CDR3 spans 13 residues. Germline V gene data show CDR1 as MNHEY and CDR2 as SVGEGT. Between the trimmed V and J ends, which lost 7 bases and 2 bases, there was a span of 6 bases.